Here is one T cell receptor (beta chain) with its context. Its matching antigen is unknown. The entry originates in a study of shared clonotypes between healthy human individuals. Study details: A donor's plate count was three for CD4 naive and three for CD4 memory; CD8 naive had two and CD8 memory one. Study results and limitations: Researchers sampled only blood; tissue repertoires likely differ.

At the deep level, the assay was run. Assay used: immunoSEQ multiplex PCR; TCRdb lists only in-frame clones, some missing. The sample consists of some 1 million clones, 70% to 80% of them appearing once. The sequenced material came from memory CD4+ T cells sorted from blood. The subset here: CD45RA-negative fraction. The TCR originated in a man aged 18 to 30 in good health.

The DNA for the CDR3 is TGTGCCAGCAGCCATCTTCCCCAGGGTGCCTATGGCTACACCTTC. Amino acid sequence: CASSHLPQGAYGYTF. This chain joins TRBV7-8 and TRBJ1-2; TRBD1 might be the D (5 bases). Germline CDR1 reads SGHVS; CDR2 reads FQNEAQ. With 5 bases removed from V and 4 bases from J, the gap between germline ends came to 17 bases. The CDR3 has 15 amino acids.